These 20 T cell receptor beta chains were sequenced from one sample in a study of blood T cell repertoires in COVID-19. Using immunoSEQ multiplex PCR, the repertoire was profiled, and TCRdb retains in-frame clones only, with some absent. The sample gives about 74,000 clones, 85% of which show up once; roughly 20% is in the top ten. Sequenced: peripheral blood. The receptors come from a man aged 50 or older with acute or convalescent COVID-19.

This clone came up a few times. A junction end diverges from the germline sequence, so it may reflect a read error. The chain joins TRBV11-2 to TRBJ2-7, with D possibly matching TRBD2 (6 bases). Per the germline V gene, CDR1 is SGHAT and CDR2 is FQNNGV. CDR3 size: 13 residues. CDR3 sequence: CASSLVPEERTTF. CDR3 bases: TGTGCCAGCAGCTTAGTTCCGGAGGAGAGGACTACCTTC.

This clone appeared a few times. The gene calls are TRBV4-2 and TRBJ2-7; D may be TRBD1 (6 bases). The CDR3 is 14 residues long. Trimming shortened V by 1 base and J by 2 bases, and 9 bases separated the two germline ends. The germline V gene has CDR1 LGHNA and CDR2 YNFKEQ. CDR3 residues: CASSQAGQTYEQYF. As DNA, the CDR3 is TGTGCCAGCAGCCAAGCCGGACAGACCTACGAGCAGTACTTC.

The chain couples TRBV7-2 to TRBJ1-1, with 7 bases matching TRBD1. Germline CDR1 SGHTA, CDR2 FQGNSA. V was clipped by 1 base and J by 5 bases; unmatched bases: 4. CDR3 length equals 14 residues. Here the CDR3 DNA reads TGTGCCAGCAGCTTAGAGGGGGCATGGACTGAAGCTTTCTTT. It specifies CASSLEGAWTEAFF.

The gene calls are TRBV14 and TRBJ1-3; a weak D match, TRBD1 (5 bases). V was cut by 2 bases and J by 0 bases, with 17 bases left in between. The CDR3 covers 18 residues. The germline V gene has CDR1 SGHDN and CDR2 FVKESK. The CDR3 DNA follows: TGTGCCAGCAGCCAAATTGAGGCAGGGATGAGCTCTGGAAACACCATATATTTT. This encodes CASSQIEAGMSSGNTIYF.

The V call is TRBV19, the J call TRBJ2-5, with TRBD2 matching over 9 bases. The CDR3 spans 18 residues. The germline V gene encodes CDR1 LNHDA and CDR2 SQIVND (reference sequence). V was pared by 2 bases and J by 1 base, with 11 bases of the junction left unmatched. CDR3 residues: CASSIIPGERGAQETQYF. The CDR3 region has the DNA TGTGCCAGTAGTATAATCCCCGGGGAGCGGGGGGCCCAAGAGACCCAGTACTTC.

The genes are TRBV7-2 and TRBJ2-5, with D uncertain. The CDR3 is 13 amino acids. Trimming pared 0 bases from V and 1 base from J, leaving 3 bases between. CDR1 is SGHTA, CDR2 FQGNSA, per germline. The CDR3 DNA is TGTGCCAGCAGCTTAGCTAGCCAAGAGACCCAGTACTTC. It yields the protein CASSLASQETQYF.

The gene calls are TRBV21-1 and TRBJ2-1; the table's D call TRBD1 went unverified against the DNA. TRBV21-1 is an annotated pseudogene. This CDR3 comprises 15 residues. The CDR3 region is CASSSRDRDYNEQFF. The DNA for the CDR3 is TGTGCCAGCAGCAGTCGGGACAGGGACTACAATGAGCAGTTCTTC.

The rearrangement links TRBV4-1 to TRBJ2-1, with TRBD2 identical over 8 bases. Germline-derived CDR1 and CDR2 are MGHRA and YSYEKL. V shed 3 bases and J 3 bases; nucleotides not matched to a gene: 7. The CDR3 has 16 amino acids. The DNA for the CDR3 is TGCGCCAGCAGCCACCCGGCGAGCGGGGGCTACAATGAGCAGTTCTTC. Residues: CASSHPASGGYNEQFF.

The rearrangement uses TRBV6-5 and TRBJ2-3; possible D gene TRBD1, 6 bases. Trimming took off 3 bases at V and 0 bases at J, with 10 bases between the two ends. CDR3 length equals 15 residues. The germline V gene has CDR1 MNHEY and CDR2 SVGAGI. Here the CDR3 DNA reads TGTGCCAGCAGTTATCAGGGGCGTAGCACAGATACGCAGTATTTT. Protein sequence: CASSYQGRSTDTQYF.

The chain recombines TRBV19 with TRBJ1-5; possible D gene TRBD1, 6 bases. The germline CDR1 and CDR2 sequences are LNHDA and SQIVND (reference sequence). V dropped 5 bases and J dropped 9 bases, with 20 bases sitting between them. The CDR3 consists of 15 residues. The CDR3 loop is CASSPEADSWGPQHF. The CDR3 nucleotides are TGTGCCAGTAGTCCCGAAGCGGACAGCTGGGGGCCCCAGCATTTT. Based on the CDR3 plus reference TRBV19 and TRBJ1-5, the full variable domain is DGGITQSPKYLFRKEGQNVTLSCEQNLNHDAMYWYRQDPGQGLRLIYYSQIVNDFQKGDIAEGYSVSREKKESFPLTVTSAQKNPTAFYLCASSPEADSWGPQHFGDGTRLSIL.

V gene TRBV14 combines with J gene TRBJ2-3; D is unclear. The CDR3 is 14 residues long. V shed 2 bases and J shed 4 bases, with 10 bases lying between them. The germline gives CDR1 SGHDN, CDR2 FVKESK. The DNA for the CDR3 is TGTGCCAGCAGCCAATACGGAGTTTCAGATACGCAGTATTTT. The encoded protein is CASSQYGVSDTQYF.

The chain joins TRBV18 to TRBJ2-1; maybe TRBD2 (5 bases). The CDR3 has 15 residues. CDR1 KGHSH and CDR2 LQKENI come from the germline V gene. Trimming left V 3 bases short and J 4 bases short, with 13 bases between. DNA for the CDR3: TGTGCCAGCTCACCCGGCAGCGGCGGGTACAATGAGCAGTTCTTC. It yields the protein CASSPGSGGYNEQFF. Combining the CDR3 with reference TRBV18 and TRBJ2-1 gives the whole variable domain NAGVMQNPRHLVRRRGQEARLRCSPMKGHSHVYWYRQLPEEGLKFMVYLQKENIIDESGMPKERFSAEFPKEGPSILRIQQVVRGDSAAYFCASSPGSGGYNEQFFGPGTRLTVL.

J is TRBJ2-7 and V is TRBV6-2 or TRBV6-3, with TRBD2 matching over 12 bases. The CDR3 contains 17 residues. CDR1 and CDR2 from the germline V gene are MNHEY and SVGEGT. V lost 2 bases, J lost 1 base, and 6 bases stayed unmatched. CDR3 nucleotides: TGTGCCAGCAGTTACGTTACTAGCGGGGGGAGATCCTACGAGCAGTACTTC. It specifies CASSYVTSGGRSYEQYF.

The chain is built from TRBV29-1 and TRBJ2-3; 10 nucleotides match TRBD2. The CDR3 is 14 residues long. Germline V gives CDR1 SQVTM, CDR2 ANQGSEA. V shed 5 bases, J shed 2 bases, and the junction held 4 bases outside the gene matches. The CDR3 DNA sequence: TGCAGCGTTAGCGGGGGGGCCCCCACAGATACGCAGTATTTT. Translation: CSVSGGAPTDTQYF.

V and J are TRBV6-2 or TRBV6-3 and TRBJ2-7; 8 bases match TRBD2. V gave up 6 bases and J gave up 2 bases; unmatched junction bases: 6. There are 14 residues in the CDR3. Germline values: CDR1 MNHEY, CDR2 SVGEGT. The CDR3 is CASSLAGLTYEQYV. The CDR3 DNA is TGTGCCAGCAGCCTAGCGGGTTTGACCTACGAGCAGTACGTC.

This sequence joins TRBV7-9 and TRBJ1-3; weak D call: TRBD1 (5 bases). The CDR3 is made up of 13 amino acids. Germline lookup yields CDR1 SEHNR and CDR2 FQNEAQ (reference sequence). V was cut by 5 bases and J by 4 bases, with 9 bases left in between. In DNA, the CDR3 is TGTGCCAGCAGCCAAAAGGGGGGAAACACCATATATTTT. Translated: CASSQKGGNTIYF.

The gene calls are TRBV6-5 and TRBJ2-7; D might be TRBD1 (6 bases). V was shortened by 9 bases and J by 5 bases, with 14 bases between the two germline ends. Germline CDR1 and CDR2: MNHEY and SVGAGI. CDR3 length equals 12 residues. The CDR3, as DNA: TGTGCCAGTTCCGGGACAACCAACGAGCAGTACGTC. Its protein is CASSGTTNEQYV.

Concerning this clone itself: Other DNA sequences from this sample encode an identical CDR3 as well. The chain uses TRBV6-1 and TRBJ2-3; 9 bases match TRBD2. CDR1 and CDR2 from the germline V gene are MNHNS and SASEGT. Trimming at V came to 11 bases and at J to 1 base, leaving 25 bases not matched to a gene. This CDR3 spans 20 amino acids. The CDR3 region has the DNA TGTGCCTGCTGTGGGCTCCAGGGACTTGCGGGGGGGCGGGGCACAGATACGCAGTATTTT. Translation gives CACCGLQGLAGGRGTDTQYF.

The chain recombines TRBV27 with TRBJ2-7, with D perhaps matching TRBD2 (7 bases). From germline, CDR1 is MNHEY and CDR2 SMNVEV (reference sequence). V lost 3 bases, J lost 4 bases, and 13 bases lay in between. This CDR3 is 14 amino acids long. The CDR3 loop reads CASSLGRGGYEQYF. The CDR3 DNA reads TGTGCCAGCAGTTTGGGCAGGGGAGGGTACGAGCAGTACTTC.

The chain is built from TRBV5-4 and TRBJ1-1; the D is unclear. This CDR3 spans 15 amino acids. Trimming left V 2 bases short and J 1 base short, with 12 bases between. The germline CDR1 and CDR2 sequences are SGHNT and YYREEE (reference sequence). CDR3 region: CASSFGSNRNTEAFF. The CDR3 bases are TGTGCCAGCAGCTTCGGGTCAAATAGGAACACTGAAGCTTTCTTT.